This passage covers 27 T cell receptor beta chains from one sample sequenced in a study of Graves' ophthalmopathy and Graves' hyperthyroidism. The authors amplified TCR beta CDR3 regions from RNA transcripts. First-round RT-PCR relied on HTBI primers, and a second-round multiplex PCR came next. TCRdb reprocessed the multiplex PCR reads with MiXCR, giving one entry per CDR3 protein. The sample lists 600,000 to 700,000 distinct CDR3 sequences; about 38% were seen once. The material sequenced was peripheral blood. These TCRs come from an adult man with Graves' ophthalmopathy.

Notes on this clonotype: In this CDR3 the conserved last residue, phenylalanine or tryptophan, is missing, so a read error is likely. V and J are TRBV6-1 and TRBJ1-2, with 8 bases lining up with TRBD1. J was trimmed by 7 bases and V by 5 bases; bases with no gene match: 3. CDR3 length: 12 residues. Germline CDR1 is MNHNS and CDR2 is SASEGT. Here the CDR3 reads CASSLDRVGYTL. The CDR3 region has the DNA TGTGCCAGCAGTCTGGACAGGGTTGGCTACACCCTC.

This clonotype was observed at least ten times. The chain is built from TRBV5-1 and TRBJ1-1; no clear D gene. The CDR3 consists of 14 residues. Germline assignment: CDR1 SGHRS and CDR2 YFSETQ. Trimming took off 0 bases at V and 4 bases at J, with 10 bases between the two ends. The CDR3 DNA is TGCGCCAGCAGCTTGGAACCTTTGCGCACTGAAGCTTTCTTT. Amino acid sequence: CASSLEPLRTEAFF.

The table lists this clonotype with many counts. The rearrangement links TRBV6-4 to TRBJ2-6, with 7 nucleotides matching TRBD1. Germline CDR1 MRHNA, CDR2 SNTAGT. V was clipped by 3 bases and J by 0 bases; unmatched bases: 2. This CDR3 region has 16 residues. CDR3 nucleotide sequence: TGTGCCAGCAGTGAAGGGGGCCTCTCTGGGGCCAACGTCCTGACTTTC. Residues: CASSEGGLSGANVLTF.

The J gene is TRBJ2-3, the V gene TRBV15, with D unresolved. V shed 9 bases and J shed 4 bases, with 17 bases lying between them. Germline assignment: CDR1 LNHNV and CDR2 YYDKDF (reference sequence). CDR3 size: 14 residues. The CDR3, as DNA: TGTGCCACGTCTACTCGTCCCCCCCCAGATACGCAGTATTTT. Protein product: CATSTRPPPDTQYF.

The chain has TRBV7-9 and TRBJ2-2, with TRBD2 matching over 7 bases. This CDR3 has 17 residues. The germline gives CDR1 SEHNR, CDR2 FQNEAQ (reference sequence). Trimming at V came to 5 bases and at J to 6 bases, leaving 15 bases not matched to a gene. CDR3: CASSQVVGAGAAGELFF. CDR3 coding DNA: TGTGCCAGCAGCCAAGTGGTTGGCGCGGGAGCGGCCGGGGAGCTGTTTTTT.

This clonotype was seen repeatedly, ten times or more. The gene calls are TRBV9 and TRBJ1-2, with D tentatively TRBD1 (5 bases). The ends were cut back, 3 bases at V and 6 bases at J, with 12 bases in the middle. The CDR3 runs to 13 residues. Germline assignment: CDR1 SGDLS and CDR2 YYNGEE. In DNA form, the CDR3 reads TGTGCCAGCAGCGGTTCAGGGAGGGATGGCTACACCTTC. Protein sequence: CASSGSGRDGYTF.

Written as DNA, the CDR3 is TGTGCTAGCCAGGGGGTCTCGTCACCCCTCCACTTT. Residues: CASQGVSSPLHF. This chain connects TRBV6-1 to TRBJ1-6, with 7 bases aligning to TRBD1. CDR1 MNHNS and CDR2 SASEGT come from the germline V gene. The length of the CDR3 is 12 residues.

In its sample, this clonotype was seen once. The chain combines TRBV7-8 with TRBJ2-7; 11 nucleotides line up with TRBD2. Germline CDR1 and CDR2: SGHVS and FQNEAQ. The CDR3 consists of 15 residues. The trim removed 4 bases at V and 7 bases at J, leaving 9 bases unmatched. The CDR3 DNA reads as TGTGCCAGCAGCTCTAGCGGGGGGTACACCGGGGAGCAGTACTTC. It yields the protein CASSSSGGYTGEQYF. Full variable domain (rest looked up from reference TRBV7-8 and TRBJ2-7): GAGVSQSPRYKVAKRGQDVALRCDPISGHVSLFWYQQALGQGPEFLTYFQNEAQLDKSGLPSDRFFAERPEGSVSTLKIQRTQQEDSAVYLCASSSSGGYTGEQYFGPGTRLTVT.

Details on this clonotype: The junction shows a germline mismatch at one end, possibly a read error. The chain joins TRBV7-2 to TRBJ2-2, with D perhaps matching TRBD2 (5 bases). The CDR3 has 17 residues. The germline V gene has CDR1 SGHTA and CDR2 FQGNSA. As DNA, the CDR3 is TGTGCCCGCAGCTTAGCTGGAAGAGGGCAGATCACCGGGGAGCTGTTTTTT. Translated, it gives CARSLAGRGQITGELFF.

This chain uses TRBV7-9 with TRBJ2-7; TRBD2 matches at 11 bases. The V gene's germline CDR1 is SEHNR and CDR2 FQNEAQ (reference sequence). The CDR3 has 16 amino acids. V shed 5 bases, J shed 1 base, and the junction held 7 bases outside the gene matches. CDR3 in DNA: TGTGCCAGCAGCCAGCCGGGACTAGCGGATTCCTACGAGCAGTACTTC. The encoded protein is CASSQPGLADSYEQYF.

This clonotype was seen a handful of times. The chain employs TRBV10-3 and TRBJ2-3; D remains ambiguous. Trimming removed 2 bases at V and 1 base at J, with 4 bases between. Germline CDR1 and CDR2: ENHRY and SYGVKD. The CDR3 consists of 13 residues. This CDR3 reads CAISEEGTDTQYF. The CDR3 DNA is TGTGCCATCAGTGAGGAAGGCACAGATACGCAGTATTTT.

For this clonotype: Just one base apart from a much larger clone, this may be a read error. In DNA, the CDR3 is TGTGCCAGCAGCTCTCGATGGGTCACCTACGAGCAGTACTTC. As protein: CASSSRWVTYEQYF. V is TRBV7-8 and J is TRBJ2-7, with D uncertain. The CDR3 covers 14 residues. Deletions cut 4 bases from V and 2 bases from J, with 12 bases between. Germline V gene data show CDR1 as SGHVS and CDR2 as FQNEAQ.

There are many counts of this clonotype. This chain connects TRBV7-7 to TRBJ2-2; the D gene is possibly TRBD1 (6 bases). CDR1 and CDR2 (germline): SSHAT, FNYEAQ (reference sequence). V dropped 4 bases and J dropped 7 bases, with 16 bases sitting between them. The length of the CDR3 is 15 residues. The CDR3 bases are TGTGCCAGCAGCTCAAAAACAGGGAAGGTCGGGGAGCTGTTTTTT. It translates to CASSSKTGKVGELFF.

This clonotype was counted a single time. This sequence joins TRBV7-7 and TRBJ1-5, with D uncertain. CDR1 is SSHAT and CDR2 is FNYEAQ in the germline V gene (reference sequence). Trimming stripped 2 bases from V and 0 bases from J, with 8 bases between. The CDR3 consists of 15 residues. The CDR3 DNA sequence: TGTGCCAGCAGCTTACCAGTGCATAGCAATCAGCCCCAGCATTTT. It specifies CASSLPVHSNQPQHF. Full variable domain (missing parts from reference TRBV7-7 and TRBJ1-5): GAGVSQSPRYKVTKRGQDVTLRCDPISSHATLYWYQQALGQGPEFLTYFNYEAQPDKSGLPSDRFSAERPEGSISTLTIQRTEQRDSAMYRCASSLPVHSNQPQHFGDGTRLSIL.

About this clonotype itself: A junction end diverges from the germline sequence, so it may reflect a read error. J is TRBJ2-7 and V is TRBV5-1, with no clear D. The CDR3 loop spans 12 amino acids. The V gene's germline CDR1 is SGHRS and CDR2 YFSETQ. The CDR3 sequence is CASSLPSYAQYF. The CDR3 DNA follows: TGCGCCAGCAGCTTACCTTCCTACGCGCAGTACTTC.

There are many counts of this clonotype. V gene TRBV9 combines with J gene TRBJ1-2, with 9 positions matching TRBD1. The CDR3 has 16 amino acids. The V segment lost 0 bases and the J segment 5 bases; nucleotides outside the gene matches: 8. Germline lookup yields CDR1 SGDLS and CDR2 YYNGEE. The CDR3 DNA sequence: TGTGCCAGCAGCGTAGGAGGACAGGGGTCGGGGTATGGCTACACCTTC. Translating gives CASSVGGQGSGYGYTF.

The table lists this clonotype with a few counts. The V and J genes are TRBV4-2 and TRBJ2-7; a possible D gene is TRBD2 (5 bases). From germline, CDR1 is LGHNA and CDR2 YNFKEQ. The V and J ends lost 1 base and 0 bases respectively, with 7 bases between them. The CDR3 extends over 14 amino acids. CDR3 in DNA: TGTGCCAGCAGCCAAGGGGAGAGCTCCTACGAGCAGTACTTC. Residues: CASSQGESSYEQYF.

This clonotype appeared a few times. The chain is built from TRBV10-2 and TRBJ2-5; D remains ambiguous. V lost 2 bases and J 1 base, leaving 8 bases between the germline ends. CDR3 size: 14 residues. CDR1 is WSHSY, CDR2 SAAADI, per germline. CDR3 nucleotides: TGCGCCAGCAGTGAGATCTCTACCCAAGAGACCCAGTACTTC. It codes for CASSEISTQETQYF.

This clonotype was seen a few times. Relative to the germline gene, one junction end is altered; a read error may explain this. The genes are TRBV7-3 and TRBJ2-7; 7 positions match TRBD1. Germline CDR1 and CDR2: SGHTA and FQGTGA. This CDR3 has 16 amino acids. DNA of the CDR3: TGCGCCAGCAGCCAAGCGGCGGCAGGGGGTTCCTACGAGCAGTACTTC. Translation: CASSQAAAGGSYEQYF.

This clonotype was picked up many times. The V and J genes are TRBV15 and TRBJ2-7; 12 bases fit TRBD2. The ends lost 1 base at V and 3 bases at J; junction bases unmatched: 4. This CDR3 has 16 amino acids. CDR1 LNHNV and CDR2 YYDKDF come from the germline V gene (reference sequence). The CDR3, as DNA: TGTGCCACCAGCAGAGTACTAGCGGGGGGTATCTACGAGCAGTACTTC. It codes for CATSRVLAGGIYEQYF.

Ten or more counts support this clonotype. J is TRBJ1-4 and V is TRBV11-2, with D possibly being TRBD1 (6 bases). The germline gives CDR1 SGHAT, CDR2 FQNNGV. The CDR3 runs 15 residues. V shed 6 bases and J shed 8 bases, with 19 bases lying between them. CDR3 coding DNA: TGTGCCAGCAGAAAGGTCGGGGGGCTCTCGGAAAAACTGTTTTTT. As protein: CASRKVGGLSEKLFF.

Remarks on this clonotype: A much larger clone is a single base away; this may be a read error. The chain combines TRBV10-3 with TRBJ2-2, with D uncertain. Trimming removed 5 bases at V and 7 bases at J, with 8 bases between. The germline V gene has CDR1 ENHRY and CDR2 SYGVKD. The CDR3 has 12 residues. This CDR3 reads CAISYYSGELFF. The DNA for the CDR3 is TGTGCCATCAGTTACTACAGCGGGGAGCTGTTTTTT.

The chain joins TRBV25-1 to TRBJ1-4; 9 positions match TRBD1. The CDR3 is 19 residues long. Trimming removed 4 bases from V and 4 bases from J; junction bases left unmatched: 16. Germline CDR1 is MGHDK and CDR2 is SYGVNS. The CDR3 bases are TGTGCCAGCAGTGCAACGGGACAGGGACAGCGGGCCTATAATGAAAAACTGTTTTTT. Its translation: CASSATGQGQRAYNEKLFF.

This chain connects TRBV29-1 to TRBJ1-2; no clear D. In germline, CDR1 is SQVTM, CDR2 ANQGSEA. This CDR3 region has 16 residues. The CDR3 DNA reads TGCGCCAGCAGCCAAGATTCTGTAGTCAGCCTCTATGGCTACACCTTC. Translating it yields CASSQDSVVSLYGYTF.

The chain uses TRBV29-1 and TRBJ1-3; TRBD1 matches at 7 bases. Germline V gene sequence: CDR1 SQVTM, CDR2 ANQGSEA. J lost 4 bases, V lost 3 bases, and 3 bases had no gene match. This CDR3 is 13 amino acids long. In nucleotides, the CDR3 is TGCAGCGTTGACGAGGGGGCAGGAAACACCATATATTTT. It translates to CSVDEGAGNTIYF.

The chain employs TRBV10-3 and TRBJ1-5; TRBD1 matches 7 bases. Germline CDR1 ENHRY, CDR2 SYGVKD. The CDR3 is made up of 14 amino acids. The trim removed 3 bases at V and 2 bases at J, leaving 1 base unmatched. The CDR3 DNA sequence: TGTGCCATCAGTGAAGACAGGGGCAATCAGCCCCAGCATTTT. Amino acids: CAISEDRGNQPQHF.

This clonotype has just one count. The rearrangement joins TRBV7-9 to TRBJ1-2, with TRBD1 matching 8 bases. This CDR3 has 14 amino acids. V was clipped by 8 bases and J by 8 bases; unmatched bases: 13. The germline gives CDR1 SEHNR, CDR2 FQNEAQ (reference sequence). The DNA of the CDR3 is TGTGCCAGCTCACCCCAGGACAGGGCGTCAGGCTACACCTTC. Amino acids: CASSPQDRASGYTF. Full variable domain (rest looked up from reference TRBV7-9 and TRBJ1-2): DTGVSQNPRHKITKRGQNVTFRCDPISEHNRLYWYRQTLGQGPEFLTYFQNEAQLEKSRLLSDRFSAERPKGSFSTLEIQRTEQGDSAMYLCASSPQDRASGYTFGSGTRLTVV.